This T cell receptor (beta chain) was recorded in a study of blood T cell repertoires in COVID-19. Authors' methods: Estimates of nucleated cell counts were drawn from the amplification of reference gene primers. The method was immunoSEQ multiplex PCR; TCRdb's version includes in-frame clones alone and lacks a portion of them. Clone size and the V and J calls come from that table; the DNA yielded D and trimming. The data contain about 36,000 clones, roughly 77% of them singletons. CDR1 and CDR2 (germline): GTSNPN, SVGIG (reference sequence). This CDR3 has 12 amino acids. The V end lost 5 bases, the J end lost 7 bases, and 14 bases lay between the germline ends.

The receptor comes from a human donor in a cohort sampled during active or convalescent COVID-19. The donor label of this sample is uncertain. Sequencing input: peripheral blood. The rearrangement uses TRBV30 and TRBJ1-1, with a weak D call TRBD1 (6 bases). The CDR3 DNA follows: TGTGCCTGGCACATTGAGGACAGTGAAGCTTTCTTT. Its protein is CAWHIEDSEAFF.